Listed here are 11 T cell receptor beta chains from one sample, sequenced in a study of blood T cell repertoires in COVID-19. Assay used: immunoSEQ multiplex PCR; TCRdb lists only in-frame clones, some missing. The table has roughly 100,000 clones, 75% to 95% seen once. The sequenced sample consisted of peripheral blood. The receptors were gathered from a man younger than 30 with acute or convalescent COVID-19.

This rearrangement joins TRBV14 to TRBJ1-6, with a weak D call TRBD1 (5 bases). The CDR3 spans 14 residues. Trimming shortened V by 3 bases and J by 5 bases, and 8 bases separated the two germline ends. Germline V CDR1 and CDR2: SGHDN, FVKESK. In nucleotides, the CDR3 is TGTGCCAGCAGCCAGGGGCCTGATAATTCACCCCTCCACTTT. Protein: CASSQGPDNSPLHF.

V and J are TRBV5-6 and TRBJ2-2, with D uncertain. The CDR3 runs to 14 residues. Germline lookup yields CDR1 SGHDT and CDR2 YYEEEE. V lost 4 bases and J lost 6, with 13 bases in between. CDR3 nucleotide sequence: TGTGCCAGCAGCCCCCGACTGGAGTCCGGGGAGCTGTTTTTT. This codes for CASSPRLESGELFF.

The CDR3 loop is CASSQPNTLPTFNTGELFF. CDR3 in DNA: TGTGCCAGCAGCCAACCGAACACCTTACCCACCTTTAACACCGGGGAGCTGTTTTTT. The V call is TRBV3-1 (or the pseudogene TRBV3-2), the J call TRBJ2-2; D remains ambiguous. Germline CDR1 is LGHDT and CDR2 is YNNKEL (reference sequence). V shed 2 bases and J shed 2 bases, with 21 bases lying between them. CDR3 length equals 19 residues.

CDR3 nucleotide sequence: TGCGCCAGCAGCCAAGACACTCCGAACACTGAAGCTTTCTTT. Its protein product is CASSQDTPNTEAFF. The chain couples TRBV4-1 to TRBJ1-1; the D is unclear. CDR1 and CDR2 (germline): MGHRA, YSYEKL. The CDR3 contains 14 residues. V lost 0 bases, J lost 1 base, and 6 bases lay in between.

The CDR3 bases are TGTGCCAGCAGCACGCGACAGGGTGGGTACGAGCAGTACTTC. Its translation: CASSTRQGGYEQYF. The gene calls are TRBV3-1 (or the pseudogene TRBV3-2) and TRBJ2-7; 7 bases line up with TRBD1. Unmatched junction bases numbered 8, after V lost 5 bases and J lost 4 bases. CDR3 size: 14 residues. Germline CDR1 LGHDT, CDR2 YNNKEL (reference sequence).

This sequence joins TRBV18 and TRBJ1-1; 12 bases map to TRBD1. This CDR3 region has 17 residues. The germline V gene encodes CDR1 KGHSH and CDR2 LQKENI. Trimming cost V 4 bases and J 5 bases; bases outside gene matches: 11. The DNA for the CDR3 is TGTGCCAGCTCACTCGCCGGGACAGGGGGCGCACGGACTGAAGCTTTCTTT. It encodes CASSLAGTGGARTEAFF. The full variable domain, with the rest looked up from reference TRBV18 and TRBJ1-1, is NAGVMQNPRHLVRRRGQEARLRCSPMKGHSHVYWYRQLPEEGLKFMVYLQKENIIDESGMPKERFSAEFPKEGPSILRIQQVVRGDSAAYFCASSLAGTGGARTEAFFGQGTRLTVV.

The chain links TRBV5-6 to TRBJ2-7; D gene uncertain. Germline V gene lookup returns CDR1 SGHDT and CDR2 YYEEEE. The CDR3 extends over 15 amino acids. V dropped 2 bases and J dropped 1 base, with 13 bases sitting between them. CDR3 nucleotide sequence: TGTGCCAGCAGCTTTAGTATAACAGCTTCCTACGAGCAGTACTTC. Its translation: CASSFSITASYEQYF.

The chain joins TRBV3-1 (or the pseudogene TRBV3-2) to TRBJ2-3; 12 bases match TRBD2. Trimming removed 1 base from V and 9 bases from J; junction bases left unmatched: 11. The CDR3 sequence is 17 residues long. CDR1 is LGHDT and CDR2 is YNNKEL in the germline V gene (reference sequence). The CDR3 DNA is TGTGCCAGCAGCCAAGGGTCGACTAGCGGGAGTCGACTGACGCAGTATTTT. Translation gives CASSQGSTSGSRLTQYF.

This chain connects TRBV11-3 to TRBJ1-1; D is ambiguous. V was shortened by 3 bases and J by 3 bases, with 8 bases between the two germline ends. The germline CDR1 and CDR2 sequences are SGHNT and YENEEA. This CDR3 has 13 amino acids. In DNA form, the CDR3 reads TGTGCCAGCAGCTTCCAGAGCGACACTGAAGCTTTCTTT. It yields the protein CASSFQSDTEAFF. The whole variable domain, remainder taken from reference TRBV11-3 and TRBJ1-1, is EAGVVQSPRYKIIEKKQPVAFWCNPISGHNTLYWYLQNLGQGPELLIRYENEEAVDDSQLPKDRFSAERLKGVDSTLKIQPAELGDSAVYLCASSFQSDTEAFFGQGTRLTVV.

This clone showed up just a few times. The DNA for the CDR3 is TGCAGTGCTAGTTGGCAGAGCAATCAGCCCCAGCATTTT. Encoded protein: CSASWQSNQPQHF. This chain uses TRBV20-1 with TRBJ1-5, with D hard to call. V was clipped by 3 bases and J by 1 base, with 7 bases between them. Germline values: CDR1 DFQATT, CDR2 SNEGSKA (reference sequence). The CDR3 loop spans 13 amino acids.

The rearrangement links TRBV6-5 to TRBJ2-5; D not resolved. V shed 8 bases and J shed 3 bases, with 10 bases lying between them. The CDR3 is 12 amino acids. Germline V lookup: CDR1 MNHEY, CDR2 SVGAGI. In DNA, the CDR3 is TGTGCCAGCTGGCGGCAAAAAGAGACCCAGTACTTC. Protein sequence: CASWRQKETQYF.